These T cell receptor beta chains were read from a single sample in a study of CD8+ T cells in alopecia areata. Sequencing was performed with immunoSEQ multiplex PCR; in TCRdb, only in-frame clones are kept and a portion is missing. The top ten hold 3% to 3.5% of the sample, which has approximately 200,000 clones, around 60% seen once. The sequencing used CD4+ T cells sorted from blood, collected at week 4, from a patient treated with tofacitinib. These receptors were obtained from a human donor with alopecia areata. Both conserved end residues are part of each CDR3. The listing skips clone size in some rows; elsewhere it reads once, few, many or a size class.

clone_size | v_call | cdr3_aa
few | TRBV29-1 | CSGEGVGSGELFF
- | TRBV9 | CASSGSPNQPQHF
- | TRBV28 | CASGSQGSPLHF
- | TRBV9 | CASSFLAGAYNEQFF
- | TRBV30 | CAWSVLGRRYNEQFF
few | TRBV4-1 | CASSQEALTEAFF
- | TRBV28 | CASTPDRDEQYF
- | TRBV5-1 | CASSLAGRSPLHF
- | TRBV2 | CASWRETLQETQYF
- | TRBV18 | CASSRGTAGEAFF
few | TRBV29-1 | CSVGDRAAEAFF
once | TRBV5-1 | CASSLDTNTGELFF
- | TRBV6-1 | CASSIEVNTEAFF
- | TRBV2 | CASSESGANVLTF
- | TRBV18 | CASSPGLSGANVLTF
- | TRBV14 | CASRGNVLTF
- | TRBV30 | CAWSGGGYTF
- | TRBV29-1 | CSVGAGGTEAFF
- | TRBV4-2 | CASSQEARRRWADTQYF
once | TRBV5-4 | CASSTVEAGNYGYTF
few | TRBV19 | CASTRGLVYGYTF
- | TRBV28 | CASSSPGLYGKLFF
- | TRBV28 | CASSSLDPGGQETQYF
few | TRBV5-1 | CASSLVGGADGQPQHF
few | TRBV29-1 | CSVASSGDQPQHF
- | TRBV4-2 | CASSQETGAGETQYF
- | TRBV11-2 | CASSSPGLGLGTQYF
- | TRBV30 | CAWSGDRDTGELFF
few | TRBV27 | CASSLNRGIGGYTF
- | TRBV5-1 | CASSYRDRDTDTQYF
few | TRBV25-1 | CASSEGGRPDEQYF
- | TRBV6-5 | CASTRVAGAEETQYF
- | TRBV7-9 | CASSPGRGYGYTF
- | TRBV29-1 | CSVGGTNSNQPQHF
few | TRBV4-3 | CASSQDRGNEKLFF
once | TRBV27 | CASSSGWGNIQYF
- | TRBV29-1 | CSVAPLLGFNTEAFF
- | TRBV14 | CASSQVLRTYNEQFF